These T cell receptor beta chains were read from a single sample in a study of shared clonotypes between healthy human individuals. Some clones are missing from TCRdb's copy, which holds only in-frame ones; the method was immunoSEQ multiplex PCR. The sample consists of roughly 700,000 clones, less than 95% of them appearing once. The material sequenced was memory CD8+ T cells from PBMCs. The receptors originated from a man between 18 and 29 years old in good health. Some clones in this sample may be carry-over from other donors' samples. The conserved cysteine and the conserved F or W are not part of the CDR3 here. Each record gives: J gene, V gene, CDR3 protein.

j_call: TRBJ1-1; v_call: TRBV11-2; cdr3_aa: ASSLIQGPTEAF
j_call: TRBJ2-3; v_call: TRBV25-1; cdr3_aa: ASSKLAGASSGTDTQY
j_call: TRBJ2-7; v_call: TRBV9; cdr3_aa: ASSTHGGQFLSTYEQY
j_call: TRBJ2-7; v_call: TRBV27; cdr3_aa: ASSPARGGPSNEQY
j_call: TRBJ2-2; v_call: TRBV28; cdr3_aa: ASSFVAGELF
j_call: TRBJ2-7; v_call: TRBV27; cdr3_aa: ASSFSQHYEQY
j_call: TRBJ2-7; v_call: TRBV10-2; cdr3_aa: ASVHGGEVYEQY
j_call: TRBJ2-3; v_call: TRBV27; cdr3_aa: ASKLGLVTDTQY
j_call: TRBJ2-2; v_call: TRBV7-3; cdr3_aa: ASSPSPASTHGELF
j_call: TRBJ1-1; v_call: TRBV15; cdr3_aa: ATSRVRDLNTEAF
j_call: TRBJ2-7; v_call: TRBV11-2; cdr3_aa: ASSSPSDGGGYYEQY
j_call: TRBJ2-1; v_call: TRBV29-1; cdr3_aa: SVRGGSSYNEQF
j_call: TRBJ2-1; v_call: TRBV5-5; cdr3_aa: ASKPGLAGGRNEQF
j_call: TRBJ2-2; v_call: TRBV7-9; cdr3_aa: ASSFGGTVGELF
j_call: TRBJ2-2; v_call: TRBV28; cdr3_aa: ASSLLETSAHGELF
j_call: TRBJ2-7; v_call: TRBV15; cdr3_aa: ATSLPESYEQY
j_call: TRBJ2-7; v_call: TRBV9; cdr3_aa: ASSVGQGHEQY
j_call: TRBJ2-3; v_call: TRBV9; cdr3_aa: ASSVGVFRSGDTQY
j_call: TRBJ1-5; v_call: TRBV2; cdr3_aa: ASSGMTGGNQPQH
j_call: TRBJ2-7; v_call: TRBV11-1; cdr3_aa: ASSFTSGSYYEQY
j_call: TRBJ2-5; v_call: TRBV9; cdr3_aa: ASSEGFAGGQETQY
j_call: TRBJ1-5; v_call: TRBV28; cdr3_aa: ASSLGALPPPQH
j_call: TRBJ2-7; v_call: TRBV7-8; cdr3_aa: ASSPGSYEQY
j_call: TRBJ2-7; v_call: TRBV7-9; cdr3_aa: ASSPGRLEYYEQY
j_call: TRBJ2-7; v_call: TRBV19; cdr3_aa: ASSIRDTTSYEQY
j_call: TRBJ2-7; v_call: TRBV19; cdr3_aa: ASSTGLKSSYEQY
j_call: TRBJ2-7; v_call: TRBV27; cdr3_aa: ASSFSLAGAPYEQY
j_call: TRBJ2-5; v_call: TRBV19; cdr3_aa: ASSLWAGGGETQY
j_call: TRBJ1-2; v_call: TRBV30; cdr3_aa: AWSGKGQPSYGYT
j_call: TRBJ1-1; v_call: TRBV7-9; cdr3_aa: ASSSLPTEAF
j_call: TRBJ1-1; v_call: TRBV10-3; cdr3_aa: AISEGWNTEAF
j_call: TRBJ2-3; v_call: TRBV7-9; cdr3_aa: ASSLAGIMDTQY
j_call: TRBJ1-1; v_call: TRBV7-6; cdr3_aa: ASSLAPRAVKDEAF
j_call: TRBJ1-6; v_call: TRBV11-1; cdr3_aa: ASSLPGAGVNSPLH
j_call: TRBJ2-3; v_call: TRBV29-1; cdr3_aa: SVLKSDTQY
j_call: TRBJ2-3; v_call: TRBV28; cdr3_aa: ASSLPSSTQY
j_call: TRBJ2-1; v_call: TRBV9; cdr3_aa: ASSVGVSGSGDEQF
j_call: TRBJ2-1; v_call: TRBV27; cdr3_aa: ASSPDRDYYNEQF
j_call: TRBJ2-3; v_call: TRBV7-9; cdr3_aa: ASSLGGLAGGPTDTQY
j_call: TRBJ2-7; v_call: TRBV7-9; cdr3_aa: ASSSPGLAGVASPYEQY
j_call: TRBJ2-7; v_call: TRBV5-1; cdr3_aa: ASSLAGERY
j_call: TRBJ2-1; v_call: TRBV9; cdr3_aa: ASSVASGTYNEQF
j_call: TRBJ2-7; v_call: TRBV6-1; cdr3_aa: ASSDPTSGRAHEQY
j_call: TRBJ1-1; v_call: TRBV28; cdr3_aa: ASSLRQGINTEAF
j_call: TRBJ2-2; v_call: TRBV6-5; cdr3_aa: ASSYLGRTGELF
j_call: TRBJ1-2; v_call: TRBV28; cdr3_aa: ASSLFRQGGSGYT
j_call: TRBJ1-4; v_call: TRBV7-9; cdr3_aa: ASSLGTHGRGVTNEKLF
j_call: TRBJ2-1; v_call: TRBV6-5; cdr3_aa: ASSSGGSKYNEQF